Below are 10 T cell receptor beta chains sequenced from a single sample in a study of T cells in Graves' hyperthyroidism and ophthalmopathy. Template material for amplifying TCR beta CDR3 regions consisted of RNA transcripts. Carried out on the TCR CDR3, a first-round RT-PCR used the HTBI primer set. MiXCR was run by TCRdb on the multiplex PCR reads, yielding one entry per CDR3 protein. The data contain about 320,000 distinct CDR3 sequences, roughly 15% of them singletons. Material for sequencing was blood. The receptors here all came from a man aged 25-45 years with Graves' hyperthyroidism.

This clonotype has only a few counts. With a much larger clone just one base away, this may be a read error. The chain joins TRBV5-1 to TRBJ2-1, with D perhaps given as TRBD1 or TRBD2 (5 bases each). Per germline, CDR1 SGHRS and CDR2 YFSETQ. V lost 3 bases and J 10 bases, leaving 11 bases between the germline ends. The CDR3 is made up of 12 amino acids. CDR3 in amino acids: CASSWGSDEQFF. The CDR3 DNA is TGCGCCAGCAGCTGGGGGTCCGACGAGCAGTTCTTC.

V and J are TRBV10-1 and TRBJ2-1; 8 bases are a match to TRBD2. This CDR3 is 14 amino acids long. V shed 7 bases, J shed 8 bases, and the junction held 10 bases outside the gene matches. Germline lookup yields CDR1 WNHNN and CDR2 SYGVQD (reference sequence). This chain's CDR3 is CASTEQRESDEQFF. The CDR3 DNA reads TGCGCCAGCACTGAACAGCGGGAGAGCGATGAGCAGTTCTTC.

This clonotype has a count of ten or more. The rearrangement joins TRBV5-1 to TRBJ2-7, with D perhaps given as TRBD1 or TRBD2 (5 bases each). Per germline, CDR1 SGHRS and CDR2 YFSETQ. V lost 0 bases, J lost 5 bases, and 12 bases lay in between. The CDR3 loop spans 14 amino acids. CDR3 amino acids: CASSLDRGVNEQYF. In DNA, the CDR3 is TGCGCCAGCAGCTTGGATAGGGGAGTCAACGAGCAGTACTTC. Looking up the rest from reference TRBV5-1 and TRBJ2-7 gives the full variable domain: KAGVTQTPRYLIKTRGQQVTLSCSPISGHRSVSWYQQTPGQGLQFLFEYFSETQRNKGNFPGRFSGRQFSNSRSEMNVSTLELGDSALYLCASSLDRGVNEQYFGPGTRLTVT.

This clonotype has ten or more counts. The chain couples TRBV7-3 to TRBJ1-2; TRBD1 is a possible D gene (5 bases). The CDR3 spans 16 residues. The V end was cut by 1 base, the J end by 6 bases, with 18 bases between. CDR1 and CDR2 from the germline V gene are SGHTA and FQGTGA. The CDR3 nucleotides read TGTGCCAGCAGCTTAATCGGTGGGGACTCAAGGAATGGCTACACCTTC. Its protein product is CASSLIGGDSRNGYTF.

This clonotype showed up many times. V usage is TRBV29-1 and J usage is TRBJ2-2, with 8 bases lining up with TRBD1. The CDR3 has 13 residues. Per germline, CDR1 SQVTM and CDR2 ANQGSEA. The trim removed 4 bases at V and 5 bases at J, leaving 3 bases unmatched. Here the CDR3 DNA reads TGCAGCGTTGGACAGGGGAGGACCGGGGAGCTGTTTTTT. Its translation: CSVGQGRTGELFF.

In this sample, this clonotype turned up once. The rearrangement links TRBV4-1 to TRBJ1-4, with D tentatively TRBD1 (5 bases). Per the germline V gene, CDR1 is MGHRA and CDR2 is YSYEKL. V was pared by 3 bases and J by 3 bases, with 20 bases between. CDR3 size: 18 residues. Here the CDR3 DNA reads TGCGCCAGCAGCCATATGGCAGGGTTTCCCTTCGCTAATGAAAAACTGTTTTTT. Protein: CASSHMAGFPFANEKLFF.

Notes on this clonotype: This sequence may be a read error, since a much larger clone differs from it by one base. The J gene is TRBJ2-5, the V gene TRBV6-2 or TRBV6-3; D gene ambiguous. This CDR3 spans 17 amino acids. V lost 7 bases and J 1 base, leaving 22 bases between the germline ends. Per germline, CDR1 MNHEY and CDR2 SVGEGT. CDR3 nucleotides: TGTGCCAGCAAAGGCTGGGCGATCGCGAACCTCCAAGAGACCCAGTACTTC. Its protein product is CASKGWAIANLQETQYF.

This clonotype came up many times. The chain uses TRBV16 and TRBJ2-4; 9 bases are a match to TRBD1. This CDR3 comprises 14 residues. Germline CDR1 reads KGHSY; CDR2 reads FQNENV. J was trimmed by 7 bases and V by 0 bases; bases with no gene match: 1. The CDR3: CASSQSGQGNIQYF. The DNA of the CDR3 is TGTGCCAGCAGCCAATCGGGACAGGGCAACATTCAGTACTTC.

The genes are TRBV7-2 and TRBJ2-1, with TRBD2 matching 8 bases. Per the germline V gene, CDR1 is SGHTA and CDR2 is FQGNSA. This CDR3 is 15 amino acids long. Trimming cost V 3 bases and J 8 bases; bases outside gene matches: 9. The CDR3 is CASSFAGGYSDEQFF. CDR3 in DNA: TGTGCCAGCAGCTTCGCGGGAGGATATAGCGATGAGCAGTTCTTC. Combining the CDR3 with reference TRBV7-2 and TRBJ2-1 gives the whole variable domain GAGVSQSPSNKVTEKGKDVELRCDPISGHTALYWYRQSLGQGLEFLIYFQGNSAPDKSGLPSDRFSAERTGGSVSTLTIQRTQQEDSAVYLCASSFAGGYSDEQFFGPGTRLTVL.

V gene TRBV12-3 or TRBV12-4 combines with J gene TRBJ2-1; 15 nucleotides agree with TRBD2. This CDR3 has 18 amino acids. V dropped 6 bases and J dropped 1; count of bases not matched to a gene: 7. Written as DNA, the CDR3 is TGTGCCAGCAGGTCCGGGACTAGCGGGAGGTCGTCCTACAATGAGCAGTTCTTC. This sequence encodes CASRSGTSGRSSYNEQFF.